Shown below are 29 T cell receptor beta chains from a single sample sequenced in a study of OX40 agonist ivuxolimab in advanced cancers. The data were produced by immunoSEQ multiplex PCR, yet TCRdb's version contains in-frame clones alone and is incomplete. Among approximately 77,000 clones listed, 75% to 90% were seen once. The material sequenced was CD4+ or CD8+ T cells sorted from blood, taken in a trial of the OX40 agonist ivuxolimab. These receptors were collected from an adult with an advanced solid tumor such as melanoma, head and neck, liver or kidney cancer.

The chain has TRBV27 and TRBJ2-7; D is uncertain. CDR1 and CDR2 from the germline V gene are MNHEY and SMNVEV (reference sequence). The germline V and J ends were trimmed by 2 bases and 7 bases, with 12 bases remaining between them. This CDR3 is 13 amino acids long. CDR3 DNA: TGTGCCAGCAGTTTAAACTGGGCAAGGGAGCAGTACTTC. It encodes CASSLNWAREQYF.

The rearrangement uses TRBV7-3 and TRBJ2-3, with TRBD2 identical over 10 bases. Germline values: CDR1 SGHTA, CDR2 FQGTGA. J lost 6 bases, V lost 1 base, and 7 bases had no gene match. CDR3 length: 16 amino acids. The CDR3 loop is CASSLRLAGAGDTQYF. The CDR3 DNA follows: TGTGCCAGCAGCTTAAGGCTAGCGGGGGCAGGGGATACGCAGTATTTT.

V gene TRBV7-8 combines with J gene TRBJ2-5; TRBD2 agrees at 11 bases. The CDR3 extends over 17 amino acids. CDR1 SGHVS and CDR2 FQNEAQ come from the germline V gene. J gave up 1 base and V 4 bases, and 8 bases lay outside the gene matches. The CDR3 region is CASSSKVGTSGQETQYF. The CDR3 nucleotides read TGTGCCAGCAGCTCTAAAGTGGGGACTAGCGGCCAAGAGACCCAGTACTTC. Supplemented by reference TRBV7-8 and TRBJ2-5, the full variable domain reads GAGVSQSPRYKVAKRGQDVALRCDPISGHVSLFWYQQALGQGPEFLTYFQNEAQLDKSGLPSDRFFAERPEGSVSTLKIQRTQQEDSAVYLCASSSKVGTSGQETQYFGPGTRLLVL.

The V call is TRBV28, the J call TRBJ1-2, with D tentatively TRBD1 (6 bases). Trimming shortened V by 6 bases and J by 2 bases, and 13 bases separated the two germline ends. This CDR3 has 14 amino acids. The germline gives CDR1 MDHEN, CDR2 SYDVKM. In DNA, the CDR3 is TGTGCCAGCAGGACGGCAGGGGCAAACTATGGCTACACCTTC. Encoded protein: CASRTAGANYGYTF.

The chain is built from TRBV6-6 and TRBJ1-2, with 7 bases that match TRBD1. The CDR3 length is 14 residues. V trimming: 2 bases; J trimming: 1 base; junction bases outside the gene matches: 1. Per the germline V gene, CDR1 is MNHNY and CDR2 is SVGAGI (reference sequence). CDR3 amino acids: CASSYRDSNYGYTF. Written as DNA, the CDR3 is TGTGCCAGCAGTTACCGGGACAGTAACTATGGCTACACCTTC.

Notes on this clone: A read error may account for a junction end that differs from germline. This chain joins TRBV6-5 and TRBJ2-3, with D unclear. Per the germline V gene, CDR1 is MNHEY and CDR2 is SVGAGI. The CDR3 spans 13 residues. The CDR3 bases are TGTGCCAGCAGTTACTCGAGAAGGGATAGGCAGTATTTT. Its protein product is CASSYSRRDRQYF.

The chain combines TRBV5-4 with TRBJ2-1, with D perhaps TRBD1 (7 bases). Trimming removed 6 bases at V and 7 bases at J, with 17 bases between. This CDR3 contains 14 residues. CDR1 is SGHNT and CDR2 is YYREEE in the germline V gene (reference sequence). The CDR3 region has the DNA TGTGCCAGCAACGACAGGGAGGTAACAAATGAGCAGTTCTTC. Translated: CASNDREVTNEQFF.

This sequence joins TRBV7-2 and TRBJ2-2; 12 nucleotides line up with TRBD1. Trimming removed 7 bases from V and 5 bases from J; junction bases left unmatched: 8. This CDR3 contains 16 residues. Germline V gene data show CDR1 as SGHTA and CDR2 as FQGNSA. CDR3 sequence: CASTIGDRGRTGELFF. The CDR3 nucleotides are TGTGCCAGCACCATAGGGGACAGGGGGCGAACCGGGGAGCTGTTTTTT.

The V call is TRBV9, the J call TRBJ2-6; D remains ambiguous. Germline CDR1 and CDR2: SGDLS and YYNGEE. V was shortened by 4 bases and J by 0 bases, with 14 bases between the two germline ends. The CDR3 spans 17 residues. This CDR3 reads CASSPPDGYSGANVLTF. The DNA for the CDR3 is TGTGCCAGCAGCCCTCCGGACGGATACTCTGGGGCCAACGTCCTGACTTTC.

This clone was observed a single time. V is TRBV7-3 and J is TRBJ1-1; 7 nucleotides line up with TRBD1. Per the germline V gene, CDR1 is SGHTA and CDR2 is FQGTGA. The CDR3 loop spans 13 amino acids. The junction had 3 bases not matched to a gene; V was cut back by 5 bases and J by 3 bases. The chain's CDR3 is CASSTQGDTEAFF. In nucleotides, the CDR3 is TGTGCCAGCAGCACGCAGGGGGACACTGAAGCTTTCTTT.

This clone was recorded once. The gene calls are TRBV7-9 and TRBJ2-7; D uncertain. The CDR3 contains 12 residues. The germline V gene encodes CDR1 SEHNR and CDR2 FQNEAQ (reference sequence). V lost 1 base to trimming and J lost 2 bases, with 3 bases between them. The CDR3 region is CASSLEPYEQYF. CDR3 DNA sequence: TGTGCCAGCAGCTTAGAGCCCTACGAGCAGTACTTC.

The chain is built from TRBV30 and TRBJ1-1; D remains unclear. Germline V gives CDR1 GTSNPN, CDR2 SVGIG (reference sequence). V was trimmed by 0 bases and J by 0 bases, leaving 8 bases between them. The CDR3 spans 14 residues. Here the CDR3 reads CAWSVGSMNTEAFF. The CDR3 nucleotides are TGTGCCTGGAGTGTAGGCAGTATGAACACTGAAGCTTTCTTT.

This clone has only one observation. CDR3 sequence reads: CASSGDHTEAFF. CDR3 nucleotide sequence: TGTGCCAGCAGCGGGGACCACACTGAAGCTTTCTTT. This chain connects TRBV9 to TRBJ1-1, with D perhaps TRBD1 (5 bases). Germline CDR1 is SGDLS and CDR2 is YYNGEE. Trimming left V 3 bases short and J 3 bases short, with 6 bases between. The CDR3 has 12 residues.

The chain uses TRBV5-4 and TRBJ1-2; D perhaps matches TRBD1 (6 bases). Trimming cost V 0 bases and J 4 bases, with 13 bases left between them. Germline loops: CDR1 SGHNT, CDR2 YYREEE (reference sequence). CDR3 length: 15 amino acids. CDR3 residues: CASSLEGGPIYGYTF. In DNA, the CDR3 is TGTGCCAGCAGCTTGGAAGGGGGGCCTATCTATGGCTACACCTTC. The variable domain in full, completed from reference TRBV5-4 and TRBJ1-2, reads ETGVTQSPTHLIKTRGQQVTLRCSSQSGHNTVSWYQQALGQGPQFIFQYYREEENGRGNFPPRFSGLQFPNYSSELNVNALELDDSALYLCASSLEGGPIYGYTFGSGTRLTVV.

This clone was detected only a few times. V gene TRBV5-1 combines with J gene TRBJ2-2; a possible D gene is TRBD2 (6 bases). The CDR3 extends over 17 amino acids. V was cut by 3 bases and J by 6 bases, with 21 bases left in between. Germline CDR1 and CDR2: SGHRS and YFSETQ. CDR3 residues: CASSSQGGRSLAGELFF. The CDR3 coding sequence is TGCGCCAGCAGCTCCCAAGGAGGGAGATCGCTTGCCGGGGAGCTGTTTTTT.

The chain recombines TRBV18 with TRBJ2-3; 15 bases are shared with TRBD2. The CDR3 sequence is 17 residues long. After removal of 4 bases from V and 2 bases from J, the junction contained 4 bases not matched to a gene. In germline, CDR1 is KGHSH, CDR2 LQKENI. The CDR3 sequence is CASSQRTSGRATDTQYF. The CDR3 DNA reads TGTGCCAGCTCACAACGGACTAGCGGGAGGGCCACAGATACGCAGTATTTT.

On this clone itself: Additional DNA sequences in this sample encode the identical CDR3. CDR3 protein: CASSYSSYEQYF. The CDR3 bases are TGTGCCAGCAGTTACTCATCTTACGAGCAGTACTTC. The rearrangement joins TRBV6-6 to TRBJ2-7; D is unclear. CDR1 is MNHNY and CDR2 is SVGAGI in the germline V gene (reference sequence). V lost 0 bases and J lost 4, with 4 bases in between. The CDR3 loop spans 12 amino acids.

The chain has TRBV10-1 and TRBJ1-6, with D uncertain. This CDR3 spans 14 amino acids. The V end lost 2 bases, the J end lost 10 bases, and 12 bases lay between the germline ends. Germline V gene sequence: CDR1 WNHNN, CDR2 SYGVQD (reference sequence). The CDR3 spells CASSETFRGSPLHF. The DNA for the CDR3 is TGCGCCAGCAGTGAGACCTTCCGAGGATCACCCCTCCACTTT.

This chain links TRBV5-5 with TRBJ2-1, with D perhaps being TRBD1 or TRBD2 (5 bases each). Trimming removed 4 bases from V and 3 bases from J, with 14 bases in between. The CDR3 sequence is 15 residues long. Germline assignment: CDR1 SGHKS and CDR2 YYEKEE (reference sequence). This chain's CDR3 is CASSVQGVGYNEQFF. The CDR3, as DNA: TGTGCCAGCAGCGTGCAGGGAGTAGGCTACAATGAGCAGTTCTTC.

This clone occurred a few times. The chain couples TRBV7-7 to TRBJ1-1; D remains unclear. The CDR3 has 13 residues. Trimming pared 5 bases from V and 2 bases from J, leaving 9 bases between. The germline gives CDR1 SSHAT, CDR2 FNYEAQ (reference sequence). The CDR3, as DNA: TGTGCCAGCAGCCGAACAGTTAACACTGAAGCTTTCTTT. It is translated as CASSRTVNTEAFF.

This rearrangement joins TRBV14 to TRBJ1-1, with a weak D call TRBD1 (5 bases). V dropped 6 bases and J dropped 4 bases, with 12 bases sitting between them. The CDR3 runs to 13 residues. The V gene's germline CDR1 is SGHDN and CDR2 FVKESK. In DNA, the CDR3 is TGTGCCAGCAGGCTGTCGGGGGGCACTGAAGCTTTCTTT. Amino acid sequence: CASRLSGGTEAFF.

V gene TRBV7-3 combines with J gene TRBJ2-1, with 8 bases lining up with TRBD2. The CDR3 length is 17 residues. Trimming cost V 1 base and J 0 bases; bases outside gene matches: 5. From germline, CDR1 is SGHTA and CDR2 FQGTGA. In DNA form, the CDR3 reads TGTGCCAGCAGCTTAATATGGCGGGAGGTCTCCTACAATGAGCAGTTCTTC. Amino acid sequence: CASSLIWREVSYNEQFF. Full variable domain (outside the CDR3, taken from reference TRBV7-3 and TRBJ2-1): GAGVSQTPSNKVTEKGKYVELRCDPISGHTALYWYRQSLGQGPEFLIYFQGTGAADDSGLPNDRFFAVRPEGSVSTLKIQRTERGDSAVYLCASSLIWREVSYNEQFFGPGTRLTVL.

The chain joins TRBV19 to TRBJ2-6; 9 nucleotides align to TRBD1. V gave up 10 bases and J gave up 4 bases; unmatched junction bases: 8. The CDR3 is made up of 15 amino acids. Germline CDR1 is LNHDA and CDR2 is SQIVND (reference sequence). CDR3 nucleotides: TGTGCCACTGGACAGGGGTCCGCCGGGGCCAACGTCCTGACTTTC. Its translation: CATGQGSAGANVLTF. Drawing the rest from reference TRBV19 and TRBJ2-6, the complete variable domain is DGGITQSPKYLFRKEGQNVTLSCEQNLNHDAMYWYRQDPGQGLRLIYYSQIVNDFQKGDIAEGYSVSREKKESFPLTVTSAQKNPTAFYLCATGQGSAGANVLTFGAGSRLTVL.

The chain couples TRBV7-3 to TRBJ2-1; D not resolved. CDR3 length equals 13 residues. CDR1 is SGHTA and CDR2 is FQGTGA in the germline V gene. Trimming stripped 0 bases from V and 12 bases from J, with 12 bases between. The CDR3 here is CASSLTAAPGQFF. CDR3 coding DNA: TGTGCCAGCAGCTTAACTGCCGCCCCGGGGCAGTTCTTC.

The CDR3 coding sequence is TGTGCCTGGAGTGTACGTTCCTATGGCTACACCTTC. This translates into CAWSVRSYGYTF. The chain combines TRBV30 with TRBJ1-2, with D unresolved. V lost 0 bases and J lost 4, with 6 bases in between. The CDR3 spans 12 residues. Germline CDR1 is GTSNPN and CDR2 is SVGIG (reference sequence).

The V gene is TRBV19, the J gene TRBJ2-5, with 7 bases identical to TRBD2. The DNA end is a closer match to TRBJ2-7, so the J assignment may be wrong. Germline V gene lookup returns CDR1 LNHDA and CDR2 SQIVND (reference sequence). The CDR3 runs 14 residues. The CDR3 bases are TGTGCCAGTAGTCAGCTTGAGCGGGGAGGCGAGCAGTACTTC. Encoded protein: CASSQLERGGEQYF.

A single count supports this clone. This sequence joins TRBV4-2 and TRBJ2-3, with unresolved D. The length of the CDR3 is 13 residues. V was shortened by 0 bases and J by 5 bases, with 6 bases between the two germline ends. The germline gives CDR1 LGHNA, CDR2 YNFKEQ. The CDR3 is CASSQDGIDTQYF. For the CDR3, the DNA is TGTGCCAGCAGCCAAGACGGCATAGATACGCAGTATTTT.

The V and J genes are TRBV11-1 and TRBJ2-3, with 15 bases that match TRBD2. In germline, CDR1 is SGHAT, CDR2 FQDESV (reference sequence). The CDR3 runs to 17 residues. V lost 3 bases to trimming and J lost 4 bases; unmatched junction nucleotides: 5. The chain's CDR3 is CASSLGTSGGHPDTQYF. CDR3 sequence (DNA): TGTGCCAGCAGCTTGGGGACTAGCGGGGGGCATCCAGATACGCAGTATTTT.

This sequence joins TRBV6-1 and TRBJ1-2; possible D gene TRBD1, 5 bases. Germline assignment: CDR1 MNHNS and CDR2 SASEGT. V dropped 5 bases and J dropped 4 bases, with 17 bases sitting between them. This CDR3 spans 15 amino acids. CDR3 sequence reads: CASSTDSLGAYGYTF. The CDR3 DNA is TGTGCCAGCAGTACCGACAGTTTGGGTGCCTATGGCTACACCTTC.